This T cell receptor beta chain comes out of a study of cytomegalovirus exposure and HLA in healthy donors. The PCR made use of 60 Vbeta and 13 Jbeta primers. Produced via immunoSEQ multiplex PCR; TCRdb's table is partial and in-frame only. In total, the table holds 96,000 or so clones. A remark on this clone: The antigen is unknown.

Overall study results and limits: Analyses of presence/absence relied on an assumption of roughly uniform sequencing depth across donors. Among the CMV-associated chains, three were confirmed in vitro as specific for CMV antigens. The classifier, whose performance was assessed in both the original and validation cohorts, reportedly diagnosed cytomegalovirus status with high specificity and sensitivity.

The length of the CDR3 is 14 residues. Germline V gene lookup returns CDR1 KGHSH and CDR2 LQKENI. Trimming left V 6 bases short and J 4 bases short, with 13 bases between. The TCR sequence derives from a girl aged 5-17 years in good health and CMV-seropositive. Material for sequencing was PBMCs. This chain uses TRBV18 with TRBJ1-3, with TRBD1 as a possible D gene (5 bases). The chain's CDR3 is CASSSGTPGNTIYF. The CDR3 DNA sequence: TGTGCCAGCTCGTCCGGGACTCCGGGAAACACCATATATTTT.